This TCR beta chain was retrieved from a study of T cells in Graves' hyperthyroidism and ophthalmopathy (dated by TCRdb to about 2019). At the level of the whole study: Peripheral blood samples were taken at initial diagnosis, before any treatment was given. TCR V-J signatures able to tell the groups apart were searched for in a discovery cohort of 95 or so patients, of whom fewer than 45 had Graves' ophthalmopathy and some 60 had stable Graves' hyperthyroidism. An independent validation cohort of under 20 hyperthyroidism patients and 17 patients who later progressed to ophthalmopathy tested prospective prediction of ophthalmopathy. The 100 discovery patients were randomly divided into training and test sets at a 7:3 ratio. In about 6 Graves' hyperthyroidism patients, the study also compared T-cell repertoires from thyroid tissue with T-cell repertoires from blood. Following sampling, methimazole starting at 30 mg daily was given to hyperthyroidism patients, and high-dose intravenous methylprednisolone was given to ophthalmopathy patients. According to the paper, TCR Vbeta CDR3 sequencing was carried out on about 140 peripheral blood samples, which came from approximately 43 ophthalmopathy, approximately 78 hyperthyroidism and about 17 progressor patients. Overall study outcomes, separate from this receptor: Ophthalmopathy was separated from stable hyperthyroidism by a 13 V-J signature model, with around 88% sensitivity and 81% to 83% specificity obtained in cross-validation and 80%/75% obtained in testing. Most expanded thyroid clonotypes (frequency above 0.001) were also detected in blood, suggesting blood repertoires may reflect thyroid immune responses. Sample size was not statistically predetermined, and blinding of investigators to group allocation was not performed. In validation, the model predicted progression to ophthalmopathy with 55% to 71% sensitivity and roughly 75% specificity, a median of approximately 6.5 months before onset.

Stable Graves' hyperthyroidism was defined as no progression to ophthalmopathy during 18 months of follow-up. Hyperthyroidism patients were newly diagnosed, had a disease duration of under 2 months, and were aged 18 to 65 years. Exclusion was applied to patients with uncontrolled infections, other autoimmune diseases, pregnancy or lactation. Diagnoses relied on clinical symptoms, serum thyroxine and TRAb, thyroid ultrasound and orbital computed tomography. Ficoll-Paque density gradient centrifugation was used to isolate PBMCs from about 9.4 ml of fresh peripheral blood. Trizol reagent was used to extract total RNA, and RNA quality was then checked on an Agilent 2100 Bioanalyzer. This clonotype has a count of ten or more. Its antigen has not been determined. No much larger clonotype is one base removed from it; base qualities were not supplied. The TCR beta CDR3 regions were amplified from RNA transcripts. A first-round RT-PCR of the TCR CDR3 used the HTBI primer set with the Qiagen OneStep RT-PCR kit. The libraries were constructed in a second round of multiplex PCR and then size-selected and purified. Libraries were sequenced paired-end with 100 bp reads on an Illumina HiSeq2000. Concerning the study's data processing: SOAPnuke was used to process the raw data, throwing out any read that contained adapters or uncalled bases, had a mean Phred below 15, or lacked an exact constant-primer or identifier match. High-quality paired reads were merged using COPE v1.2.5, and each unique nucleotide sequence was defined as a clonotype. MiTCR v1.1 was used to align the clonotypes against IMGT TRBV, TRBD and TRBJ reference segments. Only V-J combinations with frequency above 0.0001, covering about 99% of repertoires, were analysed. A TCS score was defined as the ratio between F50 (clonal expansion) and ExV (chaos), using BLOSUM62-based TCRdist between CDR3 peptides within each V-J. Welch's t-statistics and random forest reduced roughly 530 V-J features to roughly 13, which were used in a naive Bayes classifier (R e1071). TCRdb's own reprocessing of the public reads used fastp at Q25 and MiXCR and kept productive beta chains. Identical CDR3 proteins give one entry, which carries the most common genes and DNA. The V and J calls here are based on TCRdb, not the publication. The sample table contains roughly 200,000 distinct CDR3 sequences; only one count was recorded for around 20% of them. The ten largest clones represent roughly 44% of the sample.

The CDR3 goes from the cysteine to the phenylalanine over 12 residues. Just CDR3 DNA is preserved here, 36 bases in frame from base 1. Relative to germline, V is 4 bases shorter and J is 4 bases shorter, with 8 bases between their ends. The germline V gene yields SGHTS for CDR1 and YDEGEE for CDR2. The rearrangement combines TRBV5-8 with TRBJ1-2, with no confident D gene call. Sequences were obtained from blood. The clonotype was recovered from a man between 40 and 49 years old with Graves' hyperthyroidism. The bases are TGTGCCAGCAGCCCGGACGGCTATGGCTACACCTTC. The encoded protein is CASSPDGYGYTF.